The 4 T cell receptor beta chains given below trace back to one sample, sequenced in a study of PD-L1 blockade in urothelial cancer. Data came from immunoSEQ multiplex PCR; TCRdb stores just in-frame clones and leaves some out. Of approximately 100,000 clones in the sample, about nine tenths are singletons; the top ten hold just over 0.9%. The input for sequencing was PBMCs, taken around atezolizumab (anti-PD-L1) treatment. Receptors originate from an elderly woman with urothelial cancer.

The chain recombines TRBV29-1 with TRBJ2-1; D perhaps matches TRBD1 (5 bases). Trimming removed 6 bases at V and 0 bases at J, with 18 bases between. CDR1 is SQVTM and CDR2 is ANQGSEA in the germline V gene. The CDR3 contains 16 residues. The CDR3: CSVQGLGGSSYNEQFF. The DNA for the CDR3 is TGCAGCGTGCAGGGCCTTGGTGGAAGCTCCTACAATGAGCAGTTCTTC.

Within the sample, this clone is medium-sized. As DNA, the CDR3 is TGTGCCAGCAGCGATGTAGGGAGGGCCGGGGAGCTGTTTTTT. Its translation is CASSDVGRAGELFF. This sequence joins TRBV13 and TRBJ2-2; 7 bases are shared with TRBD2. The CDR3 has 14 residues. Looked up from germline, CDR1 is PRHDT and CDR2 is FYEKMQ (reference sequence). V shed 5 bases, J shed 6 bases, and the junction held 6 bases outside the gene matches.

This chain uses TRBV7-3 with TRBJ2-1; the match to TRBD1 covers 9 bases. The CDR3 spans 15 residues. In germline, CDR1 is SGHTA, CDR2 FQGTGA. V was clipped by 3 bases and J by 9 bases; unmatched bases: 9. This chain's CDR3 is CASSFGPGQGFEQFF. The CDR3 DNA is TGTGCCAGCAGCTTCGGACCGGGACAGGGATTTGAGCAGTTCTTC.

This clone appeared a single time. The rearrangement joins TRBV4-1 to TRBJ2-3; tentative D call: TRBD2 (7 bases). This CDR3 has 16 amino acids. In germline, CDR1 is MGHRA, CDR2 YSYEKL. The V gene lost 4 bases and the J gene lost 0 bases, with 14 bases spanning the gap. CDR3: CASSLSSGTSTDTQYF. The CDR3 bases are TGCGCCAGCAGCCTGTCAAGCGGGACAAGCACAGATACGCAGTATTTT.